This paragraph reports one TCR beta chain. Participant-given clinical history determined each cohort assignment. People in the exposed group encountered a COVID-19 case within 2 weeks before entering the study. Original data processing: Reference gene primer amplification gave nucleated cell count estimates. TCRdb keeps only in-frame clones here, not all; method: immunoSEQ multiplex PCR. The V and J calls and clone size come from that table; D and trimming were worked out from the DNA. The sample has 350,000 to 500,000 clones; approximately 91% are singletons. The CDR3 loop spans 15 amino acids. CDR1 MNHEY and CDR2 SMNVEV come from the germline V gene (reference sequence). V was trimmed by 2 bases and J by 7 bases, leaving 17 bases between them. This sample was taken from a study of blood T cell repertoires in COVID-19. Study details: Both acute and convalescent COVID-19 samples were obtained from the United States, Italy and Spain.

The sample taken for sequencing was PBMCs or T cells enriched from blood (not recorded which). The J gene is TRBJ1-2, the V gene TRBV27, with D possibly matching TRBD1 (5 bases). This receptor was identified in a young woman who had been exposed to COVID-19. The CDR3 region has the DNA TGTGCCAGCAGTTTAATCTCAGGGTTTTATGGTGGCTACACCTTC. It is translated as CASSLISGFYGGYTF.